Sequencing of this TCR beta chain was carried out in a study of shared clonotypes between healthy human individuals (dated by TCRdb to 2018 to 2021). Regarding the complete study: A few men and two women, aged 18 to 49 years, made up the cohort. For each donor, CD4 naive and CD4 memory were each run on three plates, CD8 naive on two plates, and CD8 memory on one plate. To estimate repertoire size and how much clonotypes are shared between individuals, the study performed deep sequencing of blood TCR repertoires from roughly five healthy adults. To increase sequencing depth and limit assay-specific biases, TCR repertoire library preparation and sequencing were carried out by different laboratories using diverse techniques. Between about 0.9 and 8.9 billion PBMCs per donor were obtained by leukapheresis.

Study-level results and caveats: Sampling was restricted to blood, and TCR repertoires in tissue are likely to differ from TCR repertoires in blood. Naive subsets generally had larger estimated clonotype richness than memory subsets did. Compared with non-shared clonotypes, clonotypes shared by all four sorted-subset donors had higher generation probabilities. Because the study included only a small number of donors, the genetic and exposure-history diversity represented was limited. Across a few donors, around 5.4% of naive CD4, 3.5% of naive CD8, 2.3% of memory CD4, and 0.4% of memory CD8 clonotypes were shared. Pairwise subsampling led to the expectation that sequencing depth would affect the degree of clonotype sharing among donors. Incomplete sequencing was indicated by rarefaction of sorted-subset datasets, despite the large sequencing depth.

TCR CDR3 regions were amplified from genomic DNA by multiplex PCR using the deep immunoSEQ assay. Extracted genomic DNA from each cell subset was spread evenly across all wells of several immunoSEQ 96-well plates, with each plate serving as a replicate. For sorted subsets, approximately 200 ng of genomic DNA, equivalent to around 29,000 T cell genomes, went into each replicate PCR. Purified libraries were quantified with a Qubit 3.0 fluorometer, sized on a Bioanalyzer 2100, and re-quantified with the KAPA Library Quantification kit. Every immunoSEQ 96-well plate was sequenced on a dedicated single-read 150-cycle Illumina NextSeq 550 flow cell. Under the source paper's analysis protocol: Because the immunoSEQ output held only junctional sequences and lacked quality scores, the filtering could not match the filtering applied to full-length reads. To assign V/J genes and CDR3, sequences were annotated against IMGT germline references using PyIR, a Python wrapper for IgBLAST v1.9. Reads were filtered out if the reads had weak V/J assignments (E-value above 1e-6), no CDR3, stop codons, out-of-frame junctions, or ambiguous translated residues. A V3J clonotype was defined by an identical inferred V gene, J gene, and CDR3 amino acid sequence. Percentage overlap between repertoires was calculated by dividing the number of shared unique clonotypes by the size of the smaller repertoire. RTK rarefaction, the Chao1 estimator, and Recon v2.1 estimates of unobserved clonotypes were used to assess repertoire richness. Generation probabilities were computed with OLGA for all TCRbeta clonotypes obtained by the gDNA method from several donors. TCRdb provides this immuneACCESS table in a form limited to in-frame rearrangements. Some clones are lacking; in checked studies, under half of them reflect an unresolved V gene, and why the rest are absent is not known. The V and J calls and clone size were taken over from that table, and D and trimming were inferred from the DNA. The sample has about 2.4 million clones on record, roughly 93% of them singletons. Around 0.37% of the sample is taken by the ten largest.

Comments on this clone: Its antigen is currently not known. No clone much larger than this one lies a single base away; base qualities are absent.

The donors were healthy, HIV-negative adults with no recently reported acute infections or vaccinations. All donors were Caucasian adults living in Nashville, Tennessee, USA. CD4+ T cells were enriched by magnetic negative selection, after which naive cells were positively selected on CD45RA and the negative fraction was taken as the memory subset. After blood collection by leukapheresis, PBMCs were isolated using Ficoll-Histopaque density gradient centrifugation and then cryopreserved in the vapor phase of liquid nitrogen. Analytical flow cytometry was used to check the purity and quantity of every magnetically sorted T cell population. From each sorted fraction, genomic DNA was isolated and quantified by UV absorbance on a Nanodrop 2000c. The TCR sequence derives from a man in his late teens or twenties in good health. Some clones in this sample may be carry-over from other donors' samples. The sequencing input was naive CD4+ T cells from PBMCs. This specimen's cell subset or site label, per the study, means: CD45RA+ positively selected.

The CDR3 region reads CASSYFGMANVLTF. The nucleotides read TGTGCCAGCAGTTACTTTGGGATGGCCAACGTCCTGACTTTC. Recombination connected TRBV6-5 to TRBJ2-6, with no reliable assignment of the D segment. The trim is 1 base for V and 6 bases for J, with a gap of 7 bases between the germline ends. The CDR3 covers 14 residues, taking in both the cysteine and the phenylalanine. The sequence is cut down to CDR3 DNA, 42 bases in frame from base 1. The CDR1 and CDR2 encoded by the germline V gene are MNHEY and SVGAGI.